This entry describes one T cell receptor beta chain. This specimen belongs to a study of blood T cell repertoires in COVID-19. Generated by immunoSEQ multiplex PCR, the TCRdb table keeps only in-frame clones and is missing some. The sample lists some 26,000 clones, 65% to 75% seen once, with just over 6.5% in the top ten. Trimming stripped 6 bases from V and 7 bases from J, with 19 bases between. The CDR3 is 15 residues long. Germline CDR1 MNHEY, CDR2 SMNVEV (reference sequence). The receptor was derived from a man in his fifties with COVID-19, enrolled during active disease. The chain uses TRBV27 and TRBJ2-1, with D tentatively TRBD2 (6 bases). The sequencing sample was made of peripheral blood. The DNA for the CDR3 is TGTGCCAGCAGCTCCCTCCAGACTAGAGTAAATGAGCAGTTCTTC. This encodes CASSSLQTRVNEQFF.